The source of this T cell receptor (beta chain) is a study of shared clonotypes between healthy human individuals (dated by TCRdb to between 2020 and 2021). For the wider study: A couple of women and a few men aged 18 to 49 years were included in the cohort. Between about 0.85 and 9.5 billion PBMCs per donor were obtained by leukapheresis. The study deeply sequenced blood TCR repertoires of about five healthy adults to estimate repertoire size and the extent of clonotype sharing between individuals. For each donor, CD4 naive and CD4 memory were each run on three plates, CD8 naive on two plates, and CD8 memory on one plate. To increase sequencing depth and limit assay-specific biases, TCR repertoire library preparation and sequencing were carried out by different laboratories using diverse techniques.

A remark on this clone: There is no known antigen for this receptor. No much larger clone is present one base from it, and per-base qualities are unavailable.

General study outcomes and caveats: Sampling was restricted to blood, and TCR repertoires in tissue are likely to differ from TCR repertoires in blood. Larger estimated clonotype richness was generally found for naive subsets than for memory subsets. Compared with non-shared clonotypes, clonotypes shared by all four sorted-subset donors had higher generation probabilities. The genetic and exposure-history diversity represented was limited by the small number of donors. Sharing across several donors was observed for approximately 5% of naive CD4, over 3% of naive CD8, over 2% of memory CD4, and about 0.38% of memory CD8 clonotypes. Based on pairwise subsampling, the degree of clonotype sharing among donors was expected to be affected by sequencing depth. Even with the large sequencing depth, rarefaction of the sorted-subset datasets indicated that sequencing was incomplete.

From the cysteine through the phenylalanine, the CDR3 covers 17 amino acids. Only the CDR3 region is kept as DNA, spanning 51 bases read in frame from base 1. CDR1 is given as SGHAT and CDR2 as FQNNGV, both from the germline V gene. V ends up 3 bases short and J 5 bases short, with an unmatched junction base count of 11. Using the deep immunoSEQ assay, TCR CDR3 regions were amplified from genomic DNA by multiplex PCR. Extracted genomic DNA from each cell subset was spread evenly across all wells of several immunoSEQ 96-well plates, with each plate serving as a replicate. For sorted subsets, around 200 ng genomic DNA, equal to 30,000 to 35,000 T cell genomes, was loaded into each replicate PCR. The purified libraries were quantified using a Qubit 3.0 fluorometer, sized with a Bioanalyzer 2100, and then quantified again using the KAPA Library Quantification kit. A separate single-read 150-cycle Illumina NextSeq 550 flow cell was used to sequence each immunoSEQ 96-well plate. For the original study's pipeline: Because only junctional sequences without quality scores were contained in the immunoSEQ output, filtering matching that applied to full-length reads could not be performed. To assign V/J genes and CDR3, sequences were annotated using PyIR, a Python wrapper for IgBLAST v1.9, with IMGT germline references. Reads were filtered out if the reads had weak V/J assignments (E-value above 1e-6), no CDR3, stop codons, out-of-frame junctions, or ambiguous translated residues. V3J clonotypes were defined as sequences sharing an identical inferred V gene, J gene, and CDR3 amino acid sequence. The percentage overlap between two repertoires was calculated by dividing the number of shared unique clonotypes by the size of the smaller repertoire. RTK rarefaction, the Chao1 estimator, and Recon v2.1 estimates of unobserved clonotypes were used to assess repertoire richness. OLGA was used to compute generation probabilities for all TCRbeta clonotypes that the gDNA method yielded from a handful of donors. TCRdb took over this immuneACCESS table, retaining in-frame rearrangements with V and J assigned. Such tables are incomplete; in checked studies, under half of the missing clones stem from an unresolved V gene, and the remainder is unexplained. The V and J calls and clone size come from that table; D and trimming were worked out from the DNA. The sample has some 1,600,000 clones on record, approximately 98% of them singletons. The ten top clones hold around 0.45% of the sample.

The donors were healthy, HIV-negative adults with no recently reported acute infections or vaccinations. All donors were Caucasian adults living in Nashville, Tennessee, USA. CD4+ T cells were enriched through magnetic negative selection, after which naive cells were positively selected on CD45RA and the remaining negative fraction served as the memory subset. After blood collection by leukapheresis, PBMCs were isolated using Ficoll-Histopaque density gradient centrifugation and then cryopreserved in the vapor phase of liquid nitrogen. Purity and quantity of every magnetically sorted T cell population were checked by analytical flow cytometry. Genomic DNA was isolated from each sorted fraction and quantified by UV absorbance on a Nanodrop 2000c.

The rearranged segments are TRBV11-2 and TRBJ2-7, and 12 junctional nucleotides match TRBD1. Specimen: naive CD4+ T cells sorted from blood. The cell subset or site label, as the study defines it: CD45RA+ positively selected. This sequence originates from a man aged 30-40 years in good health. The CDR3: CASSLWTVGQGADEQYF. The nucleotides are TGTGCCAGCAGCTTGTGGACCGTGGGACAGGGGGCCGACGAGCAGTACTTC.